These T cell receptor beta chains were read from a single sample in a study of blood T cell repertoires in COVID-19. Generated by immunoSEQ multiplex PCR, the TCRdb table keeps only in-frame clones and is missing some. Seen here are fewer than 250,000 clones, approximately 86% observed once, and the top ten hold around 1.1%. The source material was peripheral blood. The receptors come from a man aged 25-45 years with acute or convalescent COVID-19. The CDR3 runs from the conserved cysteine through the conserved F or W. A D gene is named only where the DNA matches it firmly. Size values are once, few and many counts, or a class for expanded clones, and some rows have none.

d_call	clone_size	v_call	j_call	cdr3_nt	cdr3_aa
-	-	TRBV19	TRBJ1-2	TGTGCCAGTAGTGCGCCTGGGGGCCTGTATGGCTACACCTTC	CASSAPGGLYGYTF
TRBD1	once	TRBV5-1	TRBJ1-5	TGCGCCAGCAGCTTTACAGGGGGTCGGGATCAGCCCCAGCATTTT	CASSFTGGRDQPQHF
TRBD1	-	TRBV6-5	TRBJ1-5	TGTGCCAGCAGCACAGGGGGGCATCAGCCCCAGCATTTT	CASSTGGHQPQHF
-	-	TRBV30	TRBJ1-5	TGTGCCTGGAGTGTATACAGCTTCAATCAGCCCCAGCATTTT	CAWSVYSFNQPQHF
-	-	TRBV7-9	TRBJ1-6	TGTGCCAGCAGCTTAGATTTCAGATCACCCCTCCACTTT	CASSLDFRSPLHF
-	-	TRBV11-2	TRBJ1-1	TGTGCCAGCAGCTTAGTCGCGCGGAGTCATGAAGCTTTCTTT	CASSLVARSHEAFF
-	-	TRBV11-2	TRBJ2-3	TGTGCCAGCAGCTTAGCGGGACTCGTGACAGATACGCAGTATTTT	CASSLAGLVTDTQYF
-	-	TRBV2	TRBJ1-5	TGTGCCAGCAGGCAGATTAGCAATCAGCCCCAGCATTTT	CASRQISNQPQHF
TRBD1	-	TRBV28	TRBJ1-2	TGTGCCAGCAGTCGGGACAGTACTTTAGGCTACACCTTC	CASSRDSTLGYTF
TRBD1	-	TRBV11-2	TRBJ1-2	TGTGCCAGCAGCTCGACAGGGGTCTATGGCTACACCTTC	CASSSTGVYGYTF
TRBD1	once	TRBV4-2	TRBJ2-1	TGTGCCAGCAGCGAGGGCGACAGGGTCTTGGCATACAATGAGCAGTTCTTC	CASSEGDRVLAYNEQFF
TRBD1	-	TRBV5-4	TRBJ2-1	TGTGCCAGCAGCAGGCGGGGACAGGGGGCCGACAATGAGCAGTTCTTC	CASSRRGQGADNEQFF
-	-	TRBV6-5	TRBJ2-2	TGTGCCAGCAGACTAAGGGGCGCCGGGGAGCTGTTTTTT	CASRLRGAGELFF
-	-	TRBV29-1	TRBJ1-3	TGCAGCGTTGACAGGTCCTTGGCTGGAAACACCATATATTTT	CSVDRSLAGNTIYF
TRBD1	-	TRBV14	TRBJ2-7	TGTGCCAGCAGCCAAGCAGGGGGTCTCTACGAGCAGTACTTC	CASSQAGGLYEQYF
-	few	TRBV15	TRBJ1-4	TGTGCCACTGGGGCGTTATCGGGTGAAAAACTGTTTTTT	CATGALSGEKLFF
-	-	TRBV7-3	TRBJ2-1	TGTGCCAGCAGCTTGGGAACAGGAGCTAATAATGAGCAGTTCTTC	CASSLGTGANNEQFF
-	-	TRBV7-6	TRBJ2-1	TGTGCCAGCAGCTTAGAATCAGGTCGGGATGGTGAGCAGTTCTTC	CASSLESGRDGEQFF
TRBD2	-	TRBV11-1	TRBJ2-7	TGTGCCAGCAGCTTAATCGGGACTAGTGCCGGCTACGAGCAGTACTTC	CASSLIGTSAGYEQYF
-	-	TRBV3-1/TRBV3-2	TRBJ2-7	TGTGCCAGCGGATGGAAAGGGGACTACGAGCAGTACTTC	CASGWKGDYEQYF
TRBD1	few	TRBV28	TRBJ1-4	TGTGCCAGCAGTCAAGGGACAGTTTTTAATGAAAAACTGTTTTTT	CASSQGTVFNEKLFF
TRBD2	few	TRBV5-5	TRBJ2-3	TGTGCCAGCAGCTTGGTTAAAGGGACTAGCGGGGGCACAGATACGCAGTATTTT	CASSLVKGTSGGTDTQYF
TRBD2	-	TRBV3-1/TRBV3-2	TRBJ2-7	TGTGCCAGCAGCCCCCCACTAGCGGGAGACTACGAGCAGTACTTC	CASSPPLAGDYEQYF
-	-	TRBV28	TRBJ1-4	TGTGCCAGCAGCCGTGACAGGGAAAAACTGTTTTTT	CASSRDREKLFF
-	-	TRBV20-1	TRBJ1-4	TGCAGTGCTAGTCCCGGGATAAATTTT	CSASPGINF
-	-	TRBV3-1/TRBV3-2	TRBJ1-3	TGTGCCAGCAGCCAGACTGCCTCTGGAAACACCATATATTTT	CASSQTASGNTIYF
-	-	TRBV5-1	TRBJ2-1	TGCGCCAGCAGCTCCGGGACACTCTCCTCCTACAATGAGCAGTTCTTC	CASSSGTLSSYNEQFF
-	-	TRBV28	TRBJ2-1	TGTGCCAGCAGTCGTATCTACAATGAGCAGTTCTTC	CASSRIYNEQFF
-	-	TRBV27	TRBJ2-7	TGTGCCAGCAGTTTGACGGGGGATTCCTACGAGCAGTACTTC	CASSLTGDSYEQYF
-	once	TRBV5-4	TRBJ2-5	TGTGCCAGCAGCCCTGTGGGCAACCAAGAGACCCAGTACTTC	CASSPVGNQETQYF
TRBD1	-	TRBV2	TRBJ2-1	TGTGCCAGCAACATGAGACAGGGGAATGAGCAGTTCTTC	CASNMRQGNEQFF
TRBD1	-	TRBV11-2	TRBJ1-5	TGTGCCAGCAGCCCTGGGACAGGGGGATATGATCAGCCCCAGCATTTT	CASSPGTGGYDQPQHF
-	once	TRBV9	TRBJ1-3	TGTGCCAGCAGCGGAGGGAGGCCCGGTGGAAACACCATATATTTT	CASSGGRPGGNTIYF
-	-	TRBV10-1	TRBJ2-1	TGCGCCAGCAGTGCGGCGGGCGGAGGGGCCTACAATGAGCAGTTCTTC	CASSAAGGGAYNEQFF
-	-	TRBV6-1	TRBJ2-3	TGTGCCAGCAGTGTACGTTGGAGGGCGCAGGTGGATACGCAGTATTTT	CASSVRWRAQVDTQYF
-	-	TRBV6-5	TRBJ2-7	TGTGCCAGCAGAGGGGACACCACCTCCTACGAGCAGTACTTC	CASRGDTTSYEQYF
-	-	TRBV5-1	TRBJ1-6	TGCGCCAGCAGCTTGGAAGGCGGATCACCCCTCCACTTT	CASSLEGGSPLHF
-	-	TRBV15	TRBJ2-1	TGTGCCACCAGCAGAGATCGGGCTAGCACCTACAATGAGCAGTTCTTC	CATSRDRASTYNEQFF
TRBD2	-	TRBV10-2	TRBJ2-7	TGCGCCAGCAGCGGGACTAGCGGGAGGGACGAGCAGTACTTC	CASSGTSGRDEQYF
TRBD1	-	TRBV6-7	TRBJ1-5	TGTGCCAGCACCAGGGACAGGCTAAGCAATCAGCCCCAGCATTTT	CASTRDRLSNQPQHF
-	-	TRBV7-2	TRBJ2-2	TGTGCCAGCAGCTTAAGGGGGAACACCGGGGAGCTGTTTTTT	CASSLRGNTGELFF
TRBD2	few	TRBV7-9	TRBJ2-7	TGTGCCAGCAGCTCCGGGACTAGCGGGTGCCACTTC	CASSSGTSGCHF
TRBD1	-	TRBV14	TRBJ1-6	TGTGCCAGCAGGCTGACAGGGGTGAATTCACCCCTCCACTTT	CASRLTGVNSPLHF
-	-	TRBV19	TRBJ1-5	TGTGCCAGTAGTATCAGAACTGGAGGTCGGCCCCAGCATTTT	CASSIRTGGRPQHF
TRBD1	-	TRBV6-6	TRBJ1-2	TGTGCCAGCAGTAAAACAGGGGAAAAGGGCTATGGCTACACCTTC	CASSKTGEKGYGYTF
-	-	TRBV24-1	TRBJ1-4	TGTGCCACCAGTGATTTGTCCGGCGGAAAACTGTTTTTT	CATSDLSGGKLFF
TRBD1	-	TRBV12-5	TRBJ1-1	TGTGCTAGTGGTTTGGCCTCAGGGGGGAGCACTGAAGCTTTCTTT	CASGLASGGSTEAFF
-	-	TRBV28	TRBJ1-2	TGTGCCACCAGCCTCAAACGGACAGTTAACTATGGCTACACCTTC	CATSLKRTVNYGYTF
TRBD1	-	TRBV6-6	TRBJ1-3	TGTGCCAGCAGTCAATCGGACAGGGGGGGAAACACCATATATTTT	CASSQSDRGGNTIYF
-	-	TRBV30	TRBJ1-4	TGTGCCTGGAGTACACAGGGCGCCGGATGGAGTGAAAAACTGTTTTTT	CAWSTQGAGWSEKLFF